This T cell receptor beta chain is from a study of blood T cells in healthy people across ages. PBMCs were isolated at a quantity of at least 6 million per sample. The authors ran a second PCR of 7 to 11 cycles using a sample-barcoded 5' primer and a J-beta primer mix. Every cDNA was tagged by a template-switch adaptor with 12 random nucleotides. TCRdb re-called the 5' RACE reads with MiXCR, one entry per CDR3 protein. The table lists 650,000 to 1,000,000 distinct CDR3 sequences, 35% to 40% of them singletons. The TCR comes from a man aged 18 to 29 in good health. The sequenced material came from blood.

For the CDR3, the DNA is TGTGCCAGCAGTTCTCGGGCCAGGAACCACGAGCAGTACTTC. Its protein product is CASSSRARNHEQYF. This rearrangement joins TRBV6-6 to TRBJ2-7; no clear D gene. The CDR3 has 14 residues. The V and J ends lost 4 bases and 5 bases respectively, with 15 bases between them. The germline gives CDR1 MNHNY, CDR2 SVGAGI (reference sequence).